This is a list of T cell receptor beta chains from one sample in a study of early T cells in non-severe SARS-CoV-2 infection. A single record per CDR3 protein comes from TCRdb applying MiXCR to the 5' RACE reads. The top ten clones hold approximately 7% of a sample with roughly 16,000 distinct CDR3 sequences, less than 6.5% of them seen once. The specimen comprised whole blood, sampled at baseline. The receptors derive from an adult who was a healthcare worker with PCR-confirmed SARS-CoV-2 infection or an uninfected control (not recorded which). Both conserved end residues are part of each CDR3. The D gene is left open where the match is weak. Not every row has a clone size; where given, it reads once, few, many or a size class.

clone_size	j_call	d_call	v_call	cdr3_nt	cdr3_aa
many	TRBJ1-1	.	TRBV20-1	TGCAGTGCGGCGGGACATTACACTGAAGCTTTCTTT	CSAAGHYTEAFF
many	TRBJ1-4	.	TRBV6-5	TGTGCCAGCGCCTGGCGGGGTACGAATGAAAAACTGTTTTTT	CASAWRGTNEKLFF
many	TRBJ2-1	.	TRBV6-2/TRBV6-3	TGTGCCAGCAGTCCCGGGACGAGGGAGCAGTTCTTC	CASSPGTREQFF
many	TRBJ1-5	.	TRBV6-6	TGTGCCAGCAGTTACAGGGCAGGGAATCAGCCCCAGCATTTT	CASSYRAGNQPQHF
many	TRBJ1-1	.	TRBV18	TGTGCCAGCTCACTCATGACGGCTTGGGCGAACACTGAAGCTTTCTTT	CASSLMTAWANTEAFF
many	TRBJ1-2	.	TRBV12-3/TRBV12-4	TGTGCCAGCAGTACCGGGCGGACCGGGTATGGCTACACCTTC	CASSTGRTGYGYTF
.	TRBJ2-1	.	TRBV6-4	TGTGCCAGCAGTGACTCGCTGGAGAGTGAGCAGTTCTTC	CASSDSLESEQFF
.	TRBJ2-5	TRBD1	TRBV29-1	TGCAGCGGATACAGGGGGCGAGAGACCCAGTACTTC	CSGYRGRETQYF
many	TRBJ1-2	.	TRBV13	TGTGCCAGCAGCTTAGGAGGCTATGGCTACACCTTC	CASSLGGYGYTF
many	TRBJ2-3	.	TRBV4-3	TGCGCCAGCAGCGAACAACTAGGGGGAGATACGCAGTATTTT	CASSEQLGGDTQYF
many	TRBJ1-5	TRBD1	TRBV7-8	TGTGCCAGCAGCAACCGACAGGGAGATAGTCAGCCCCAGCATTTT	CASSNRQGDSQPQHF
many	TRBJ2-3	TRBD2	TRBV5-6	TGTGCCAGCAGCTTAAGACTAGCGGGAAGCACAGATACGCAGTATTTT	CASSLRLAGSTDTQYF
many	TRBJ1-5	.	TRBV20-1	TGCAGTGCTAGAGATACGGTTGGGGTTGACAATCAGCCCCAGCATTTT	CSARDTVGVDNQPQHF
.	TRBJ1-1	.	TRBV18	TGTGCCAGCTCACCACAAAAAGGCGCGAGGGCTGAAGCTTTCTTT	CASSPQKGARAEAFF
many	TRBJ2-3	.	TRBV20-1	TGCAGTGCAAGAGGAGGGGGTCTTGGCACAGATACGCAGTATTTT	CSARGGGLGTDTQYF
many	TRBJ1-2	.	TRBV29-1	TGCAGCGTTGAAACTGGGACACACTACTATGGCTACACCTTC	CSVETGTHYYGYTF
few	TRBJ2-6	.	TRBV18	TGTGCCAGCTCGCATGGGGAATCTGGGGCCAACGTCCTGACTTTC	CASSHGESGANVLTF
many	TRBJ2-1	TRBD2	TRBV7-9	TGTGCCAGCAGCTTATTGACTAGCACGAATGAGCAGTTCTTC	CASSLLTSTNEQFF
.	TRBJ1-1	.	TRBV29-1	TGCAGCGTTGTTCCTAGACATGCGAACACTGAAGCTTTCTTT	CSVVPRHANTEAFF
medium-sized	TRBJ1-2	TRBD1	TRBV12-3/TRBV12-4	TGTGCCAGCAGACGAACCGGGACAGAAGGCTACACCTTC	CASRRTGTEGYTF
many	TRBJ2-2	.	TRBV7-9	TGTGCCAGCAGCTTTCCCGGGAACACCGGGGAGCTGTTTTTT	CASSFPGNTGELFF
.	TRBJ1-1	.	TRBV5-1	TGCGCCAGCAGCCCAGCTTTGGGCAAGGGGACTGAAGCTTTCTTT	CASSPALGKGTEAFF
medium-sized	TRBJ2-1	TRBD1	TRBV29-1	TGCAGCGGGGGAGGACAGGGGGAATACAATGAGCAGTTCTTC	CSGGGQGEYNEQFF
few	TRBJ2-2	.	TRBV7-2	TGTGCCAGCAGCTTAGGGGCCGCAGGAGGGGCCGGGGAGCTGTTTTTT	CASSLGAAGGAGELFF
.	TRBJ2-2	.	TRBV6-1	TGTGCCAGCAGTTATATAATTAACACCGGGGAGCTGTTTTTT	CASSYIINTGELFF
many	TRBJ2-1	.	TRBV18	TGTGCCAGCTCACCCAACGGGCAGAATGAGCAGTTCTTC	CASSPNGQNEQFF
many	TRBJ2-2	.	TRBV29-1	TGCAGCGTTGAACAGGGAGGTTTGGACACCGGGGAGCTGTTTTTT	CSVEQGGLDTGELFF
many	TRBJ1-1	TRBD1	TRBV7-3	TGTGCCAGCAGCTCCTTGACAGGGGGCACTGAAGCTTTCTTT	CASSSLTGGTEAFF
few	TRBJ1-3	.	TRBV9	TGTGCCAGCAGCGTAGACGGATCCGTAAACACCATATATTTT	CASSVDGSVNTIYF
many	TRBJ2-3	.	TRBV11-2	TGTGCCAGCAGCTTAGACCCCAAACCGACAGATACGCAGTATTTT	CASSLDPKPTDTQYF
many	TRBJ1-1	TRBD1	TRBV7-2	TGTGCCAGCAGCCGAACTTCGACAGGGAAGAACACTGAAGCTTTCTTT	CASSRTSTGKNTEAFF
many	TRBJ1-3	.	TRBV10-3	TGTGCCCATGGCCTTACCCGGGGAAACACCATATATTTT	CAHGLTRGNTIYF
many	TRBJ2-7	TRBD1	TRBV15	TGTGCCACCAGCAGAGAGGGGACAGACTACGAGCAGTACTTC	CATSREGTDYEQYF
many	TRBJ2-7	TRBD2	TRBV6-5	TGTGCCAGCAGCCCCTCGCCGACTAGCGGCTCCTACGAGCAGTACTTC	CASSPSPTSGSYEQYF
many	TRBJ1-4	.	TRBV7-6	TGTGCCAGCAGCCCCCGGGCAGGGCAAAAACTGTTTTTT	CASSPRAGQKLFF
many	TRBJ1-5	TRBD1	TRBV6-6	TGTGCCAGCAGTTCCTCACAGGGGGCCCGTCAGCCCCAGCATTTT	CASSSSQGARQPQHF
many	TRBJ2-3	TRBD2	TRBV11-3	TGTGCCAGCAGCTTAGGTAGCGGGGGGGACACAGATACGCAGTATTTT	CASSLGSGGDTDTQYF